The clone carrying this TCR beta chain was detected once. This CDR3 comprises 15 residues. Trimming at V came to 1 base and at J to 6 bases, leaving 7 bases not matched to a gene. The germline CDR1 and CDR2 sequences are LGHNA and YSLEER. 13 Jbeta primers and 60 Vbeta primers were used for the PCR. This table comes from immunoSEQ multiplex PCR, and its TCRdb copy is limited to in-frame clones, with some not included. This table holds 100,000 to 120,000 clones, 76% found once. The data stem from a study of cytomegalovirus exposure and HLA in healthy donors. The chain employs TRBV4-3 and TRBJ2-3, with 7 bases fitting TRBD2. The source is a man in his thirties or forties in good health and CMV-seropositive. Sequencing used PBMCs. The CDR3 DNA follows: TGCGCCAGCAGCCAAGGGGGGGGGAGTAGGGATACGCAGTATTTT. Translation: CASSQGGGSRDTQYF.